The 24 T cell receptor beta chains in this list originate from one sample, sequenced in a study of cytomegalovirus exposure and HLA in healthy donors (dated by TCRdb to 2016 to 2017). Library preparation used the immunoSEQ multiplex PCR assay. The multiplex PCR relied on a mix of 60 forward primers for TCR Vbeta segments and 13 reverse primers for TCR Jbeta segments. The table comes from immuneACCESS by way of TCRdb, which keeps in-frame sequences with V and J called. Part of the clones is missing from these tables; in studies checked, under half for an unresolved V gene and the rest for unknown reasons. The sample table records 150,000 or so clones; approximately 75% of these occur just once. The ten biggest clones cover roughly 2% of the sample. The sample was PBMCs. The receptors were sampled from a man over 45 in good health and CMV-seropositive.

This clone was picked up one time. This chain uses TRBV18 with TRBJ2-2, with a tentative D call TRBD2 (6 bases). Trimming removed 2 bases at V and 1 base at J, with 11 bases between. The germline V gene encodes CDR1 KGHSH and CDR2 LQKENI. The CDR3 has 16 residues. CDR3 region: CASSPNGGKNTGELFF. CDR3 coding DNA: TGTGCCAGCTCACCAAACGGAGGGAAGAACACCGGGGAGCTGTTTTTT.

V gene TRBV28 combines with J gene TRBJ2-5; 7 nucleotides align to TRBD2. The CDR3 runs to 14 residues. The V gene's germline CDR1 is MDHEN and CDR2 SYDVKM. The junction had 10 bases not matched to a gene; V was cut back by 7 bases and J by 5 bases. The CDR3 sequence is CASITSGGGETQYF. Written as DNA, the CDR3 is TGTGCCAGCATCACGTCGGGGGGAGGTGAGACCCAGTACTTC.

This clone was detected only once. The rearrangement joins TRBV5-6 to TRBJ2-5, with a weak D call TRBD2 (5 bases). Germline assignment: CDR1 SGHDT and CDR2 YYEEEE. V lost 4 bases to trimming and J lost 5 bases, with 15 bases between them. The CDR3 contains 14 residues. Here the CDR3 reads CASSPPSRGETQYF. In DNA form, the CDR3 reads TGTGCCAGCAGCCCACCGAGTCGAGGGGAGACCCAGTACTTC.

The V call is TRBV28, the J call TRBJ1-5, with D tentatively TRBD1 (6 bases). Per the germline V gene, CDR1 is MDHEN and CDR2 is SYDVKM. The CDR3 loop spans 16 amino acids. V dropped 7 bases and J dropped 7 bases, with 23 bases sitting between them. The CDR3 DNA sequence: TGTGCCAGCATCAGTAGAAGGGGGGGCAGGGAGCAGCCCCAGCATTTT. Protein: CASISRRGGREQPQHF.

The genes are TRBV27 and TRBJ1-6; the D gene is possibly TRBD1 (6 bases). Per the germline V gene, CDR1 is MNHEY and CDR2 is SMNVEV (reference sequence). This CDR3 has 16 residues. The V end was cut by 9 bases, the J end by 0 bases, with 15 bases between. Here the CDR3 reads CASGQLSSSYNSPLHF. The CDR3 DNA reads TGTGCCAGTGGACAGTTATCGAGCTCCTATAATTCACCCCTCCACTTT.

This clone was counted between two and nine times. The chain links TRBV5-4 to TRBJ2-3, with D maybe TRBD1 (5 bases). CDR1 and CDR2 (germline): SGHNT, YYREEE (reference sequence). Trimming pared 4 bases from V and 5 bases from J, leaving 8 bases between. CDR3 size: 12 residues. This chain's CDR3 is CASSNRRDTQYF. CDR3 in DNA: TGTGCCAGCAGCAACAGGCGAGATACGCAGTATTTT.

The chain carries TRBV7-2 and TRBJ1-1; TRBD1 might be the D (6 bases). Per the germline V gene, CDR1 is SGHTA and CDR2 is FQGNSA. V was trimmed by 1 base and J by 0 bases, leaving 12 bases between them. The CDR3 is 16 residues long. CDR3 residues: CASSLGPGQMNTEAFF. The DNA of the CDR3 is TGTGCCAGCAGCTTAGGCCCCGGACAGATGAACACTGAAGCTTTCTTT.

The gene calls are TRBV4-2 and TRBJ1-1, with TRBD1 matching over 9 bases. CDR1 and CDR2 (germline): LGHNA, YNFKEQ. The CDR3 is 14 amino acids. With 7 bases clipped from V and 5 bases from J, the junction kept 8 bases outside the gene matches. The CDR3 nucleotides read TGTGCCAGCAATCGACAGGGGGGAGAGACTGAAGCTTTCTTT. This encodes CASNRQGGETEAFF.

The V call is TRBV9, the J call TRBJ1-6; 7 bases align to TRBD1. Germline-derived CDR1 and CDR2 are SGDLS and YYNGEE. This CDR3 is 15 amino acids long. V was pared by 3 bases and J by 10 bases, with 10 bases of the junction left unmatched. CDR3 residues: CASSGSSTGRSPLHF. DNA for the CDR3: TGTGCCAGCAGCGGAAGCTCGACAGGGCGGTCACCCCTCCACTTT. The whole variable domain, remainder taken from reference TRBV9 and TRBJ1-6, is DSGVTQTPKHLITATGQRVTLRCSPRSGDLSVYWYQQSLDQGLQFLIQYYNGEERAKGNILERFSAQQFPDLHSELNLSSLELGDSALYFCASSGSSTGRSPLHFGNGTRLTVT.

J is TRBJ2-3 and V is TRBV28, with 14 bases lining up with TRBD2. This CDR3 region has 15 residues. The J segment lost 5 bases and the V segment lost 3 bases, leaving 1 base of the junction unmatched. CDR1 MDHEN and CDR2 SYDVKM come from the germline V gene. The CDR3 protein is CASSLTSGGVDTQYF. Here the CDR3 DNA reads TGTGCCAGCAGTTTGACTAGCGGGGGGGTAGATACGCAGTATTTT.

The gene calls are TRBV7-2 and TRBJ2-5; the match to TRBD1 covers 9 bases. V was pared by 5 bases and J by 4 bases, with 11 bases of the junction left unmatched. The CDR3 loop spans 16 amino acids. Germline V gene sequence: CDR1 SGHTA, CDR2 FQGNSA. For the CDR3, the DNA is TGTGCCAGCAGCCTGACGGGACAGGGTGGTTCAGAGACCCAGTACTTC. This sequence encodes CASSLTGQGGSETQYF.

This CDR3 is CASSLATTGYEQYF. Here the CDR3 DNA reads TGCGCCAGCAGCTTGGCGACAACAGGCTACGAGCAGTACTTC. This sequence joins TRBV5-1 and TRBJ2-7; tentatively, D is TRBD1 (5 bases). The length of the CDR3 is 14 residues. Trimming took 0 bases from V and 3 from J, leaving 10 bases between them. Germline V gene lookup returns CDR1 SGHRS and CDR2 YFSETQ.

This sequence joins TRBV11-2 and TRBJ2-3; TRBD2 aligns across 15 bases. CDR3 length equals 19 residues. CDR1 SGHAT and CDR2 FQNNGV come from the germline V gene. J was trimmed by 5 bases and V by 1 base; bases with no gene match: 10. The CDR3 coding sequence is TGTGCCAGCAGCTTAGGGACTAGCGGGGGGGTGTGGTGGGTAGATACGCAGTATTTT. Its translation is CASSLGTSGGVWWVDTQYF.

J is TRBJ2-1 and V is TRBV18; TRBD2 aligns across 8 bases. The CDR3 loop spans 14 amino acids. V trimming: 4 bases; J trimming: 9 bases; junction bases outside the gene matches: 8. Per germline, CDR1 KGHSH and CDR2 LQKENI. The DNA for the CDR3 is TGTGCCAGCTCACTCAATTTAGCGGGGACTGAGCAGTTCTTC. Translation: CASSLNLAGTEQFF.

CDR3 bases: TGTGCCTGGATAAAGCCGTCGGTCCTCCTCGAGCAGTACTTC. This sequence encodes CAWIKPSVLLEQYF. This chain joins TRBV30 and TRBJ2-7; no definite D call. This CDR3 spans 14 amino acids. V lost 4 bases and J lost 6, with 19 bases in between. Germline-derived CDR1 and CDR2 are GTSNPN and SVGIG (reference sequence).

The rearrangement links TRBV5-4 to TRBJ2-5, with 9 bases lining up with TRBD2. Per germline, CDR1 SGHNT and CDR2 YYREEE (reference sequence). The CDR3 covers 16 residues. The CDR3 nucleotides read TGTGCGATGATAACGGGCGGGGGGGCCGGGTCAGAGACCCAGTACTTC. This translates into CAMITGGGAGSETQYF.

Written as DNA, the CDR3 is TGTGCCAGCAGTCCTAGGGGAACAGGAGAAAAACTGTTTTTT. This gives the protein CASSPRGTGEKLFF. This chain links TRBV6-5 with TRBJ1-4; TRBD1 might be the D (5 bases). Germline assignment: CDR1 MNHEY and CDR2 SVGAGI. The CDR3 spans 14 residues. Trimming left V 5 bases short and J 8 bases short, with 15 bases between.

This clone was seen a handful of times. The chain carries TRBV6-6 and TRBJ2-3; weak D call: TRBD1 (5 bases). This CDR3 has 14 residues. Germline V gene lookup returns CDR1 MNHNY and CDR2 SVGAGI (reference sequence). Trimming took 4 bases from V and 1 from J, leaving 9 bases between them. CDR3 loop: CASSWTLGTDTQYF. CDR3 sequence (DNA): TGTGCCAGCAGTTGGACACTGGGCACAGATACGCAGTATTTT.

The rearrangement joins TRBV19 to TRBJ1-1; D is perhaps TRBD1 (5 bases). Germline-derived CDR1 and CDR2 are LNHDA and SQIVND (reference sequence). V lost 5 bases and J lost 0, with 13 bases in between. This CDR3 has 15 residues. CDR3 in DNA: TGTGCCAGTAGTCCAGCAGGGAGGTTGAACACTGAAGCTTTCTTT. This codes for CASSPAGRLNTEAFF.

The chain has TRBV15 and TRBJ2-1; 9 bases match TRBD2. Germline V gives CDR1 LNHNV, CDR2 YYDKDF (reference sequence). The CDR3 length is 16 residues. Trimming cost V 4 bases and J 8 bases; bases outside gene matches: 12. CDR3 nucleotides: TGTGCCACCAGCACCCTTAGCGGGGGAGCGTGGTATGAGCAGTTCTTC. Protein: CATSTLSGGAWYEQFF.

This clone was seen a handful of times. The chain links TRBV7-2 to TRBJ2-2, with unresolved D. The germline V and J ends were trimmed by 1 base and 2 bases, with 5 bases remaining between them. Germline CDR1 SGHTA, CDR2 FQGNSA. This CDR3 contains 14 residues. The CDR3 DNA reads TGTGCCAGCAGCTTAGACAGAAACACCGGGGAGCTGTTTTTT. Its protein is CASSLDRNTGELFF.

The chain recombines TRBV7-9 with TRBJ2-7; TRBD1 might be the D (5 bases). CDR1 is SEHNR, CDR2 FQNEAQ, per germline (reference sequence). The CDR3 totals 12 residues. Trimming took off 10 bases at V and 5 bases at J, with 15 bases between the two ends. CDR3 amino acids: CAIAPWGHEQYF. In nucleotides, the CDR3 is TGTGCCATCGCGCCCTGGGGCCACGAGCAGTACTTC. Combining the CDR3 with reference TRBV7-9 and TRBJ2-7 gives the whole variable domain DTGVSQNPRHKITKRGQNVTFRCDPISEHNRLYWYRQTLGQGPEFLTYFQNEAQLEKSRLLSDRFSAERPKGSFSTLEIQRTEQGDSAMYLCAIAPWGHEQYFGPGTRLTVT.

In this sample, this clone turned up a few times. This sequence joins TRBV5-4 and TRBJ1-2; no clear D gene. Germline V CDR1 and CDR2: SGHNT, YYREEE (reference sequence). Between the trimmed V and J ends, which lost 2 bases and 4 bases, there was a span of 9 bases. CDR3 size: 13 residues. This CDR3 reads CASSLVQSYGYTF. In DNA form, the CDR3 reads TGTGCCAGCAGCTTAGTACAGAGCTATGGCTACACCTTC.

The genes are TRBV11-2 and TRBJ2-1, with TRBD2 as a possible D gene (6 bases). Trimming pared 8 bases from V and 8 bases from J, leaving 13 bases between. The CDR3 has 12 amino acids. In germline, CDR1 is SGHAT, CDR2 FQNNGV. CDR3 bases: TGTGCCAGCGCCGTGGGACTTGATGAGCAGTTCTTC. This sequence encodes CASAVGLDEQFF. The full variable domain, with the rest looked up from reference TRBV11-2 and TRBJ2-1, is EAGVAQSPRYKIIEKRQSVAFWCNPISGHATLYWYQQILGQGPKLLIQFQNNGVVDDSQLPKDRFSAERLKGVDSTLKIQPAKLEDSAVYLCASAVGLDEQFFGPGTRLTVL.